The 14 T cell receptor beta chains reported below all come from one sample, sequenced in a study of blood T cell repertoires in COVID-19. Using immunoSEQ multiplex PCR, the repertoire was profiled, and TCRdb retains in-frame clones only, with some absent. In the table there are hundreds of thousands of clones, roughly 90% of which are singletons. The specimen was PBMCs or T cells enriched from blood (not recorded which). These receptors all stem from a woman between 18 and 30 years old with acute COVID-19.

This clone was detected once. The genes are TRBV5-1 and TRBJ1-5; D is undetermined. CDR1 is SGHRS and CDR2 is YFSETQ in the germline V gene. V lost 4 bases, J lost 5 bases, and 19 bases lay in between. The CDR3 has 16 amino acids. This CDR3 is CASSREGPGSDQPQHF. CDR3 DNA sequence: TGCGCCAGCAGCCGGGAGGGCCCGGGGAGCGATCAGCCCCAGCATTTT.

This clone was seen just once. Its ends do not fully match the called genes, so a read error is possible. This chain connects TRBV28 to TRBJ1-1; 10 nucleotides agree with TRBD1. Germline V gene data show CDR1 as MDHEN and CDR2 as SYDVKM. The CDR3 runs 14 residues. The CDR3 here is CASSIPGQGDREAF. The CDR3 DNA reads as TGTGCCAGCAGTATCCCCGGACAGGGGGACAGAGAGGCTTTT.

The chain links TRBV24-1 to TRBJ2-1; D is possibly TRBD2 (6 bases). V lost 4 bases, J lost 1 base, and 10 bases lay in between. The germline gives CDR1 KGHDR, CDR2 SFDVKD. The CDR3 contains 15 residues. DNA for the CDR3: TGTGCCACCAGTGAGAGGGCGGGGTCCTACAATGAGCAGTTCTTC. This encodes CATSERAGSYNEQFF.

J is TRBJ1-2 and V is TRBV6-5, with D perhaps matching TRBD1 (6 bases). The CDR3 extends over 14 amino acids. Trimming removed 6 bases from V and 7 bases from J, with 18 bases in between. Germline V gene data show CDR1 as MNHEY and CDR2 as SVGAGI. The CDR3 loop is CASSLRGTISGYTF. In nucleotides, the CDR3 is TGTGCCAGCAGCCTCCGAGGGACAATCAGTGGCTACACCTTC.

V usage is TRBV28 and J usage is TRBJ2-1; 12 bases are a match to TRBD2. Trimming removed 4 bases from V and 7 bases from J; junction bases left unmatched: 11. Germline V gene lookup returns CDR1 MDHEN and CDR2 SYDVKM. The CDR3 runs 17 residues. The CDR3 region has the DNA TGTGCCAGCAGTTCCCCTAGACTAGCGGGAGAGGGAAATGAGCAGTTCTTC. Encoded protein: CASSSPRLAGEGNEQFF.

The chain combines TRBV27 with TRBJ2-7; 8 bases are shared with TRBD2. Germline trimming cut 0 bases from V and 0 bases from J; bases unmatched to any gene: 4. This CDR3 comprises 16 residues. Germline values: CDR1 MNHEY, CDR2 SMNVEV (reference sequence). In nucleotides, the CDR3 is TGTGCCAGCAGTTTATCGTCTAGCGGGCGCTCCTACGAGCAGTACTTC. As protein: CASSLSSSGRSYEQYF.

This chain connects TRBV6-6 to TRBJ1-1; 8 nucleotides line up with TRBD1. This CDR3 spans 12 amino acids. The germline gives CDR1 MNHNY, CDR2 SVGAGI (reference sequence). Trimming cost V 6 bases and J 7 bases; bases outside gene matches: 4. CDR3 protein: CASRQDRGEAFF. DNA for the CDR3: TGTGCCAGCAGACAAGACAGGGGTGAAGCTTTCTTT.

Only a few counts were recorded for this clone. The chain combines TRBV15 with TRBJ1-6; D is undetermined. Trimming removed 0 bases from V and 7 bases from J, with 13 bases in between. Germline assignment: CDR1 LNHNV and CDR2 YYDKDF (reference sequence). The CDR3 length is 16 residues. In DNA, the CDR3 is TGTGCCACCAGCAGAGATGGGTTGGCAGCGAATTCACCCCTCCACTTT. This translates into CATSRDGLAANSPLHF.

The chain recombines TRBV5-6 with TRBJ2-1; 7 bases match TRBD2. CDR1 and CDR2 from the germline V gene are SGHDT and YYEEEE. Trimming cost V 4 bases and J 6 bases; bases outside gene matches: 10. CDR3 length: 15 residues. The CDR3 region is CASSAGVAPLNEQFF. CDR3 in DNA: TGTGCCAGCAGCGCGGGAGTAGCGCCCCTCAATGAGCAGTTCTTC.

The J gene is TRBJ2-1, the V gene TRBV7-2, with 8 bases aligning to TRBD2. The junction had 4 bases not matched to a gene; V was cut back by 5 bases and J by 4 bases. The germline V gene encodes CDR1 SGHTA and CDR2 FQGNSA. This CDR3 is built from 14 residues. The CDR3 coding sequence is TGTGCCAGCAGCACCGGGACTAGTTACAATGAGCAGTTCTTC. Protein sequence: CASSTGTSYNEQFF.

The chain uses TRBV7-6 and TRBJ1-4, with D possibly matching TRBD1 (6 bases). Trimming took off 3 bases at V and 3 bases at J, with 8 bases between the two ends. This CDR3 has 14 residues. Germline V gene lookup returns CDR1 SGHVS and CDR2 FNYEAQ. CDR3 nucleotide sequence: TGTGCCAGCAGCTTTGCAGGGGCTAATGAAAAACTGTTTTTT. This sequence encodes CASSFAGANEKLFF. Full variable domain (rest looked up from reference TRBV7-6 and TRBJ1-4): GAGVSQSPRYKVTKRGQDVALRCDPISGHVSLYWYRQALGQGPEFLTYFNYEAQQDKSGLPNDRFSAERPEGSISTLTIQRTEQRDSAMYRCASSFAGANEKLFFGSGTQLSVL.

This clone was observed a single time. The rearrangement joins TRBV7-9 to TRBJ1-5, with D tentatively TRBD1 (5 bases). Germline CDR1 and CDR2: SEHNR and FQNEAQ (reference sequence). The germline V and J ends were trimmed by 5 bases and 0 bases, with 20 bases remaining between them. The length of the CDR3 is 18 residues. The CDR3 DNA reads as TGTGCCAGCAGCCTAGAGGGGTTGGGGGGATATAGCAATCAGCCCCAGCATTTT. Its translation is CASSLEGLGGYSNQPQHF. Supplemented by reference TRBV7-9 and TRBJ1-5, the full variable domain reads DTGVSQNPRHKITKRGQNVTFRCDPISEHNRLYWYRQTLGQGPEFLTYFQNEAQLEKSRLLSDRFSAERPKGSFSTLEIQRTEQGDSAMYLCASSLEGLGGYSNQPQHFGDGTRLSIL.

CDR3 protein: CASSYFRSPRGYTF. The CDR3 DNA reads TGTGCCAGCAGTTACTTTCGATCGCCTAGGGGCTACACCTTC. The chain uses TRBV6-5 and TRBJ1-2; D uncertain. This CDR3 spans 14 amino acids. The germline CDR1 and CDR2 sequences are MNHEY and SVGAGI. The V gene lost 1 base and the J gene lost 8 bases, with 14 bases spanning the gap.

The chain uses TRBV20-1 and TRBJ1-5; the D is unclear. The CDR3 runs to 11 residues. The germline CDR1 and CDR2 sequences are DFQATT and SNEGSKA (reference sequence). The germline V and J ends were trimmed by 3 bases and 3 bases, with 3 bases remaining between them. The CDR3 region is CSASFNQPQHF. In DNA, the CDR3 is TGCAGTGCTAGCTTCAATCAGCCCCAGCATTTT.